The 10 T cell receptor beta chains reported below all come from one sample, sequenced in a study of T cell repertoires in cytomegalovirus infection. These TCRs are of unknown antigen specificity. From the reads, TCRdb called clonotypes with MiXCR, one entry per CDR3 protein. Among about 830,000 distinct CDR3 sequences listed, over 25% were seen once. The source material was cultured CD8+ T cells from PBMCs, sampled from culture after CMV antigen stimulation. These receptors all come from a human donor in good health (CMV status not recorded). Some clones in this sample may be carry-over from other donors' samples.

This clonotype occurred many times. The chain combines TRBV7-6 with TRBJ1-1, with TRBD1 identical over 12 bases. The V gene end was trimmed by 1 base and the J gene end by 2 bases; junction bases not matched to a gene: 5. CDR3 length equals 17 residues. Germline CDR1 is SGHVS and CDR2 is FNYEAQ. The CDR3 is CASSLVPGQGANTEAFF. The CDR3 DNA reads as TGTGCCAGCAGCTTAGTCCCGGGACAGGGGGCAAACACTGAAGCTTTCTTT. Supplemented by reference TRBV7-6 and TRBJ1-1, the full variable domain reads GAGVSQSPRYKVTKRGQDVALRCDPISGHVSLYWYRQALGQGPEFLTYFNYEAQQDKSGLPNDRFSAERPEGSISTLTIQRTEQRDSAMYRCASSLVPGQGANTEAFFGQGTRLTVV.

This chain's CDR3 is CASSPFGVGLSYEQYF. The CDR3, as DNA: TGTGCCAGCAGCCCCTTTGGGGTAGGCCTCTCCTACGAGCAGTACTTC. V and J are TRBV7-6 and TRBJ2-7; no reliable D call. V shed 5 bases and J shed 0 bases, with 17 bases lying between them. The germline CDR1 and CDR2 sequences are SGHVS and FNYEAQ. This CDR3 comprises 16 residues.

The chain links TRBV4-1 to TRBJ1-1; D gene unclear. This CDR3 has 14 amino acids. With 1 base removed from V and 1 base from J, the gap between germline ends came to 7 bases. Germline CDR1 is MGHRA and CDR2 is YSYEKL. The CDR3 nucleotides are TGCGCCAGCAGCCAAGCTAGACAGAACACTGAAGCTTTCTTT. The encoded protein is CASSQARQNTEAFF.

CDR3 residues: CASSISWTATYEQYF. The CDR3 DNA reads TGTGCCAGTAGTATAAGTTGGACAGCGACCTACGAGCAGTACTTC. J is TRBJ2-7 and V is TRBV19, with D perhaps matching TRBD1 (6 bases). Germline V lookup: CDR1 LNHDA, CDR2 SQIVND (reference sequence). V lost 2 bases, J lost 2 bases, and 13 bases lay in between. This CDR3 is built from 15 residues.

This clonotype was counted a few times. This chain connects TRBV12-3 or TRBV12-4 to TRBJ1-1; the match to TRBD1 covers 7 bases. Trimming at V came to 7 bases and at J to 3 bases, leaving 11 bases not matched to a gene. This CDR3 spans 15 amino acids. The CDR3 nucleotides are TGTGCCAGCACTACAGGGGTCCCCCGGGACACTGAAGCTTTCTTT. It encodes CASTTGVPRDTEAFF.

The V call is TRBV6-6, the J call TRBJ2-5; D remains ambiguous. The CDR3 covers 17 residues. The V end lost 5 bases, the J end lost 4 bases, and 23 bases lay between the germline ends. Germline values: CDR1 MNHNY, CDR2 SVGAGI (reference sequence). This CDR3 reads CASSDQYLGVDRETQYF. Here the CDR3 DNA reads TGTGCCAGCAGTGATCAGTACCTTGGCGTCGACCGAGAGACCCAGTACTTC.

Of note for this clonotype: Possible read error: a much larger clone is one base away. This chain uses TRBV5-4 with TRBJ1-3; D not resolved. This CDR3 is built from 14 residues. Germline V lookup: CDR1 SGHNT, CDR2 YYREEE (reference sequence). Here the CDR3 DNA reads TGTGTCAGCAGCTTGGAAGGCTCTGGAAACACCATATATTTT. It encodes CVSSLEGSGNTIYF.

The J gene is TRBJ2-2, the V gene TRBV6-5, with 8 bases aligning to TRBD1. The trim removed 0 bases at V and 4 bases at J, leaving 7 bases unmatched. CDR3 length equals 17 residues. Germline V gene data show CDR1 as MNHEY and CDR2 as SVGAGI. The CDR3 reads CASSYSIGTGPTGELFF. Written as DNA, the CDR3 is TGTGCCAGCAGTTACTCGATAGGGACAGGTCCCACCGGGGAGCTGTTTTTT.

Only a few counts were recorded for this clonotype. The chain employs TRBV7-9 and TRBJ1-1; tentative D call: TRBD1 (6 bases). The length of the CDR3 is 15 residues. The germline V and J ends were trimmed by 7 bases and 4 bases, with 19 bases remaining between them. From germline, CDR1 is SEHNR and CDR2 FQNEAQ (reference sequence). CDR3: CASNRAEGRGTEAFF. CDR3 coding DNA: TGTGCCAGCAACAGGGCGGAGGGGCGAGGCACTGAAGCTTTCTTT. Using reference TRBV7-9 and TRBJ1-1 for the parts outside the CDR3, the full variable domain is DTGVSQNPRHKITKRGQNVTFRCDPISEHNRLYWYRQTLGQGPEFLTYFQNEAQLEKSRLLSDRFSAERPKGSFSTLEIQRTEQGDSAMYLCASNRAEGRGTEAFFGQGTRLTVV.

The chain recombines TRBV11-2 with TRBJ1-3; D is ambiguous. V was shortened by 1 base and J by 0 bases, with 10 bases between the two germline ends. This CDR3 is built from 16 residues. The germline V gene encodes CDR1 SGHAT and CDR2 FQNNGV. The CDR3 region has the DNA TGTGCCAGCAGCTTAGTGGTTGAGGTCTCTGGAAACACCATATATTTT. Its translation: CASSLVVEVSGNTIYF.